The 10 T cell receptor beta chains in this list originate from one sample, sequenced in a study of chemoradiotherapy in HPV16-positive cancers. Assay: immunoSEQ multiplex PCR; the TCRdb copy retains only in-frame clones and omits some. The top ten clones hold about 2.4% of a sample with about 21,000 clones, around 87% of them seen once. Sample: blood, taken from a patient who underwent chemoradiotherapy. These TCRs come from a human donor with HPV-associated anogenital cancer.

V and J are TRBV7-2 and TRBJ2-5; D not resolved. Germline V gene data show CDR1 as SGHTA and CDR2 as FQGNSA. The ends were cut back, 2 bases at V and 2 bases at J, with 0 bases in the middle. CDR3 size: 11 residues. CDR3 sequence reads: CASSLQETQYF. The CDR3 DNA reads TGTGCCAGCAGCTTACAAGAGACCCAGTACTTC.

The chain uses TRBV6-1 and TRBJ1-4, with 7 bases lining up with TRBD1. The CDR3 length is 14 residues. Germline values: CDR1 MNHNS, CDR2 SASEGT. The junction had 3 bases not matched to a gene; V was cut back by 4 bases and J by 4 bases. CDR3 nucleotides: TGTGCCAGCAGTGGGGGGACAGTTAATGAAAAACTGTTTTTT. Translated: CASSGGTVNEKLFF.

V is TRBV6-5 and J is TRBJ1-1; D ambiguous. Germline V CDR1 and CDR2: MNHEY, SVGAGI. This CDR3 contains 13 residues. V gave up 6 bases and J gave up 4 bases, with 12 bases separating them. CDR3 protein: CASRNGVSTEAFF. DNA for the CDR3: TGTGCCAGCAGGAACGGGGTTTCCACTGAAGCTTTCTTT.

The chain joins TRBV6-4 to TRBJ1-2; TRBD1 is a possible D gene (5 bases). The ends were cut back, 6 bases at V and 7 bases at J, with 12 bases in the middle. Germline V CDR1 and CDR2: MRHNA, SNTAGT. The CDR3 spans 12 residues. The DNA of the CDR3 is TGTGCCAGCAGGGGCCCCAGGGCTGGCTACACCTTC. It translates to CASRGPRAGYTF.

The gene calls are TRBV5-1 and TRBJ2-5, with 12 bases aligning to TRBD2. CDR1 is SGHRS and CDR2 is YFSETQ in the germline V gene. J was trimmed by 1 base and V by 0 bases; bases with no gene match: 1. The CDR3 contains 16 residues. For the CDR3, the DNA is TGCGCCAGCAGCTTGGAACTAGCGGGGGGCCAAGAGACCCAGTACTTC. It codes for CASSLELAGGQETQYF. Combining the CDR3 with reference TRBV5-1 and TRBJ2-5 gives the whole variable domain KAGVTQTPRYLIKTRGQQVTLSCSPISGHRSVSWYQQTPGQGLQFLFEYFSETQRNKGNFPGRFSGRQFSNSRSEMNVSTLELGDSALYLCASSLELAGGQETQYFGPGTRLLVL.

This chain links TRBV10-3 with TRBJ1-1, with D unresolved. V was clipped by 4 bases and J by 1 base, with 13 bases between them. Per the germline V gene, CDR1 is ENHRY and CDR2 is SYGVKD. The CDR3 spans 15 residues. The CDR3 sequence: CAISVGGQENTEAFF. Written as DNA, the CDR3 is TGTGCCATCAGTGTGGGCGGGCAGGAGAACACTGAAGCTTTCTTT.

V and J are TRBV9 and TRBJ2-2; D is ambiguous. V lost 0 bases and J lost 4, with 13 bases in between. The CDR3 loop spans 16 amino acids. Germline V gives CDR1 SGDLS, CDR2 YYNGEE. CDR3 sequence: CASSVGVSAATGELFF. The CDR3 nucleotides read TGTGCCAGCAGCGTAGGGGTGAGCGCGGCCACCGGGGAGCTGTTTTTT.

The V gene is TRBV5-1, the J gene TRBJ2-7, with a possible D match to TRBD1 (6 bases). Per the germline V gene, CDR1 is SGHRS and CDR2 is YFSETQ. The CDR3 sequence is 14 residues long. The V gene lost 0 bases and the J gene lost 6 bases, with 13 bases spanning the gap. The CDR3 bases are TGCGCCAGCAGCTTGGCCCAGGGGAAGAGCGAGCAGTACTTC. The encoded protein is CASSLAQGKSEQYF.

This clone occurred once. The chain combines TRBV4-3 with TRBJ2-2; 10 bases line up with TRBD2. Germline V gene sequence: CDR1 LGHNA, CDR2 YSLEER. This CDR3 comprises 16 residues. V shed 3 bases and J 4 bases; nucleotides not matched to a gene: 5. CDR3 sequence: CASSHGSGGATGELFF. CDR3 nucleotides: TGCGCCAGCAGCCATGGAAGCGGGGGGGCCACCGGGGAGCTGTTTTTT.

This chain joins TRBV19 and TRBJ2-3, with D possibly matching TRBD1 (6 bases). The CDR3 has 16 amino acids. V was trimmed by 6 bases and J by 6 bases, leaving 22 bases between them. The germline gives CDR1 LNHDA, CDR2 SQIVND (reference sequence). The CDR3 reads CASSLSRDISPDTQYF. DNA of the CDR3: TGTGCCAGTAGCTTGTCACGGGACATATCTCCGGATACGCAGTATTTT.